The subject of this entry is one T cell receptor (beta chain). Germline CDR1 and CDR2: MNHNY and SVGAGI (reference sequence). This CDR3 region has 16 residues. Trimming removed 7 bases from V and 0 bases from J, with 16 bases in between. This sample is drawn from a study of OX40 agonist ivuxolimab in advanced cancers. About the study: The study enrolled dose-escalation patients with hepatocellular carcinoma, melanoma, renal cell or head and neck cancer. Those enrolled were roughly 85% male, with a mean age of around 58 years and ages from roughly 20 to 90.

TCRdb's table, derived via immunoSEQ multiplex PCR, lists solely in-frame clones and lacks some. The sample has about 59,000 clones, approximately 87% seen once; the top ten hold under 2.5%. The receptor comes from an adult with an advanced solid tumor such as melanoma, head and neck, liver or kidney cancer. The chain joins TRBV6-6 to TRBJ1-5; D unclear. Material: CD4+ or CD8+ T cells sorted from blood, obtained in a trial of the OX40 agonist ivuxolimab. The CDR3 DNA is TGTGCCAGCACCCGTGGATGGAGTGATAGCAATCAGCCCCAGCATTTT. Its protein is CASTRGWSDSNQPQHF.